A selection of T cell receptor beta chains follows, all from one sample in a study of sequential checkpoint blockade in melanoma. The table came from immunoSEQ multiplex PCR; TCRdb's copy has only in-frame clones and leaves some out. The sample lists around 16,000 clones, over 60% occurring once. The sample here was CD8+ T cells sorted from blood (inferred from file names), taken from a patient given nivolumab and ipilimumab in sequence. Receptor source: a human donor with melanoma. Each CDR3 is given with its conserved first and last residue. Each record gives: clone size, J gene, D gene, V gene, CDR3 protein, CDR3 DNA. D genes are given only for firm matches. Only part of the rows carry a size: once, few, many, or a class if the clone is expanded.

once	TRBJ2-7	NA	TRBV5-8	CASERTGGQDEQYF	TGTGCCAGCGAACGAACGGGGGGCCAGGACGAGCAGTACTTC
NA	TRBJ2-7	TRBD2	TRBV28	CASSFSLAASYEQYF	TGTGCCAGCAGTTTCTCGCTAGCGGCCTCCTACGAGCAGTACTTC
NA	TRBJ1-6	NA	TRBV6-5	CASSGGGNSPLHF	TGTGCCAGCAGTGGGGGGGGTAATTCCCCCCTCCACTTT
few	TRBJ1-2	NA	TRBV5-5	CASSSGQTGYTF	TGTGCCAGCAGCTCTGGACAGACAGGCTACACCTTC
NA	TRBJ2-1	NA	TRBV9	CASSVTTNPDNEQFF	TGTGCCAGCAGCGTAACGACTAACCCCGACAATGAGCAGTTCTTC
NA	TRBJ2-1	NA	TRBV27	CASSLLPGGNEQFF	TGTGCCAGCAGTTTATTGCCCGGAGGGAATGAGCAGTTCTTC
NA	TRBJ1-2	NA	TRBV12-5	CASGLADGGEYGYTF	TGTGCTAGTGGTTTGGCGGACGGAGGGGAATATGGCTACACCTTC
NA	TRBJ2-4	NA	TRBV10-1	CASSESWDSMGAKNIQYF	TGCGCCAGCAGTGAGTCCTGGGACTCAATGGGAGCCAAAAACATTCAGTACTTC
NA	TRBJ2-5	TRBD1	TRBV27	CASSPRDRAKTQYF	TGTGCCAGCAGTCCCCGGGACAGGGCGAAGACCCAGTACTTC
NA	TRBJ2-2	NA	TRBV2	CATQDGTTNTGELFF	TGTGCCACCCAGGATGGAACAACGAACACCGGGGAGCTGTTTTTT
NA	TRBJ2-1	TRBD2	TRBV7-2	CASSLVGGSNHNEQFF	TGTGCCAGCAGCTTAGTAGGCGGGAGTAACCACAATGAGCAGTTCTTC
NA	TRBJ2-3	NA	TRBV10-2	CASTGGLPDTQYF	TGCGCCAGCACCGGGGGGCTTCCCGATACGCAGTATTTT
NA	TRBJ2-7	NA	TRBV28	CASSLLPGQEQYF	TGTGCCAGCAGTTTACTCCCCGGACAAGAGCAGTACTTC
NA	TRBJ2-7	NA	TRBV7-6	CASSFTQGLSSYEQYF	TGTGCCAGCAGCTTCACGCAGGGGCTAAGCTCCTACGAGCAGTACTTC
NA	TRBJ1-5	NA	TRBV7-9	CASSLAGGSNQPQHF	TGTGCCAGCAGCTTGGCCGGGGGTAGCAATCAGCCCCAGCATTTT
NA	TRBJ2-2	TRBD1	TRBV6-4	CASSTGQGDTGELFF	TGTGCCAGCAGTACGGGACAGGGAGACACCGGGGAGCTGTTTTTT
NA	TRBJ1-1	NA	TRBV19	CASSISQNTEAFF	TGTGCCAGTAGTATATCCCAGAACACTGAAGCTTTCTTT
NA	TRBJ2-7	TRBD2	TRBV2	CASSKPGLASLEQYF	TGTGCCAGCAGTAAACCGGGACTAGCGTCCCTCGAGCAGTACTTC
few	TRBJ1-3	NA	TRBV23-1	CASTSFRDTSGNTIYF	TGCGCCAGCACCTCCTTCCGGGACACCTCTGGAAACACCATATATTTT
NA	TRBJ2-5	TRBD1	TRBV10-2	CASSESWGQGVETQYF	TGCGCCAGCAGTGAGTCGTGGGGACAGGGGGTAGAGACCCAGTACTTC
once	TRBJ2-7	NA	TRBV5-1	CASSLAGHEQYF	TGCGCCAGCAGCTTGGCCGGTCACGAGCAGTACTTC
NA	TRBJ2-3	TRBD2	TRBV30	CAWLLAGRRDTQYF	TGTGCCTGGCTCTTAGCGGGGAGACGTGATACGCAGTATTTT
NA	TRBJ2-1	NA	TRBV29-1	CSVKGLPSLNEQFF	TGCAGCGTTAAAGGACTACCGTCTCTCAATGAGCAGTTCTTC
NA	TRBJ1-5	TRBD1	TRBV19	CASSSTGVGNQPQHF	TGTGCCAGTAGTAGTACAGGGGTTGGAAATCAGCCCCAGCATTTT
NA	TRBJ2-5	NA	TRBV27	CASSRGGLETQYF	TGTGCCAGCAGCCGAGGTGGGTTGGAGACCCAGTACTTC
NA	TRBJ2-7	TRBD1	TRBV9	CASSVDGTGGAEQYF	TGTGCCAGCAGCGTAGACGGGACAGGGGGCGCGGAGCAGTACTTC
NA	TRBJ2-1	NA	TRBV5-6	CASSFPSSYNEQFF	TGTGCCAGCAGCTTTCCGAGCTCCTACAATGAGCAGTTCTTC
NA	TRBJ2-7	TRBD2	TRBV9	CASSPSGRAVPHEQYF	TGTGCCAGCAGCCCCAGCGGGAGGGCCGTGCCCCACGAGCAGTACTTC
NA	TRBJ2-7	NA	TRBV27	CASSLGRDYEQYF	TGTGCCAGCAGTTTAGGACGGGACTACGAGCAGTACTTC
once	TRBJ2-5	NA	TRBV7-8	CASSPSAQETQYF	TGTGCCAGCAGCCCTAGCGCCCAAGAGACCCAGTACTTC
NA	TRBJ1-2	NA	TRBV6-5	CASSYSIGGVITF	TGTGCCAGCAGTTACTCGATTGGGGGCGTTATCACCTTC
NA	TRBJ2-3	NA	TRBV4-2	CASSSLVPNTDTQYF	TGTGCCAGCAGCTCCCTAGTCCCTAACACAGATACGCAGTATTTT
NA	TRBJ2-7	NA	TRBV7-8	CASSLRLSPPYEQYF	TGTGCCAGCAGCTTGCGACTGTCCCCACCCTACGAGCAGTACTTC
NA	TRBJ2-1	NA	TRBV6-5	CASSQDSAYNEQFF	TGTGCCAGCAGTCAGGACAGTGCCTACAATGAGCAGTTCTTC
NA	TRBJ2-7	TRBD1	TRBV9	CASSAGTGLYEQYF	TGTGCCAGCAGCGCCGGGACAGGGCTTTACGAGCAGTACTTC
NA	TRBJ1-1	TRBD1	TRBV2	CASSGWQGDAEAFF	TGTGCCAGCAGTGGGTGGCAGGGGGACGCTGAAGCTTTCTTT
NA	TRBJ2-3	TRBD2	TRBV28	CASSSTAGLAGDTDTQYF	TGTGCCAGCAGTTCGACCGCCGGACTAGCGGGAGACACAGATACGCAGTATTTT
once	TRBJ2-1	NA	TRBV5-4	CASSLGGRTAIKIYNEQFF	TGTGCCAGCAGCTTGGGGGGGCGGACAGCTATAAAAATCTACAATGAGCAGTTCTTC
few	TRBJ1-2	NA	TRBV25-1	CASTPFYTFDPMVWGYTF	TGTGCCAGCACCCCCTTCTATACTTTCGATCCGATGGTTTGGGGCTACACCTTC
many	TRBJ1-6	TRBD1	TRBV5-4	CASSFHDRQGAGSPLHF	TGTGCCAGCAGCTTCCACGATAGACAGGGGGCAGGTTCACCCCTCCACTTT
NA	TRBJ1-6	TRBD1	TRBV6-1	CASRRDRADSPLHF	TGTGCCAGCAGACGGGACAGGGCAGATTCACCCCTCCACTTT